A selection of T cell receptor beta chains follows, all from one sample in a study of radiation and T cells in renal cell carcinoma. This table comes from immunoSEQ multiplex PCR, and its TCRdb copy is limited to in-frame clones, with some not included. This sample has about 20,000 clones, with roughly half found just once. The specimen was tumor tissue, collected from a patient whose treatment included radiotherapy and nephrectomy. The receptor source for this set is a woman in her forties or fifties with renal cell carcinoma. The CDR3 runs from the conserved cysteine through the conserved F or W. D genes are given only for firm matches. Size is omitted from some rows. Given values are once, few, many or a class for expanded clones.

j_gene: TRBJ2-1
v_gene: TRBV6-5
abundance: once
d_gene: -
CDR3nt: TGTGCCAGCAGTTACCGAATAAACAATGAGCAGTTCTTC
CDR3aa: CASSYRINNEQFF

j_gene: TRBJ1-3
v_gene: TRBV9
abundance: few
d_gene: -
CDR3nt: TGTGCCAGCAGCGGGGACGAAAAAAACACCATATATTTT
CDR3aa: CASSGDEKNTIYF

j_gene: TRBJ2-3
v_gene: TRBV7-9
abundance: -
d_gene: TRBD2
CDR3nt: TGTGCCAGCAGCCGCCGGGCTAGCGGGATAGATACGCAGTATTTT
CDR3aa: CASSRRASGIDTQYF

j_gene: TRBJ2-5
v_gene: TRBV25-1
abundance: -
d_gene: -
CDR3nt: TGTGCCAGCAGTGAATTTGGGGAACAAGAGACCCAGTACTTC
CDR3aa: CASSEFGEQETQYF

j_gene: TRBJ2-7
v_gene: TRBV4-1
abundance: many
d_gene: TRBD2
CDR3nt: TGCGCCAGCAGCCACCCCGGGACTAGATCGGACGAGCAGTACTTC
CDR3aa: CASSHPGTRSDEQYF

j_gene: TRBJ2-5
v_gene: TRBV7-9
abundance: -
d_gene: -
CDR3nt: TGCGCCAGCAGCCAAGATCGGGACCTAGGAGCCGGGGAGACCCAGTACTTC
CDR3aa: CASSQDRDLGAGETQYF

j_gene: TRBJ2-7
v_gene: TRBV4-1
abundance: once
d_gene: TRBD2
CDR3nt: TGCGCCAGCAGTACTAGCGGTGGCAGTTTTTTGGACGAGCAGTACTTC
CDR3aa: CASSTSGGSFLDEQYF

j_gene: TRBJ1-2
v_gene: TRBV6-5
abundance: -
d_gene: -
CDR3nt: TGTGCCAGCAGTTACTCGAAAGGGGGGTACTATGGCTACACCTTC
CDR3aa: CASSYSKGGYYGYTF

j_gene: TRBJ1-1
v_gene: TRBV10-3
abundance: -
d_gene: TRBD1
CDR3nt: TGTGCCATCAGTGAAAGGCAGGGGGAGACTGAAGCTTTCTTT
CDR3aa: CAISERQGETEAFF

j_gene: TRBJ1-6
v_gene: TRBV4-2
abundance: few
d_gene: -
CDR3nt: TGTGCCAGCAGCCAAGCAAGATATTCACCCCTCCACTTT
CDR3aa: CASSQARYSPLHF

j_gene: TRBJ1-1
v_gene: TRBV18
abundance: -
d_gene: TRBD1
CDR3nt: TGTGCCAGCTCTAGGGACAGGGCTAACAGAAAATCCCCCACTGAAGCTTTCTTT
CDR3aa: CASSRDRANRKSPTEAFF

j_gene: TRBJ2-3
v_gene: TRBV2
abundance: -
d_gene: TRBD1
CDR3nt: TGTGCCAGCAGGAGGGGACAGGGAGAGGCAGATACGCAGTATTTT
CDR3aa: CASRRGQGEADTQYF

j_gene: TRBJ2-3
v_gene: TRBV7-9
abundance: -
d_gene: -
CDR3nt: TGTGCCAGCAGCTTAGAGGCAGGGGCGACCACATATACGCAGTATTTT
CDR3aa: CASSLEAGATTYTQYF

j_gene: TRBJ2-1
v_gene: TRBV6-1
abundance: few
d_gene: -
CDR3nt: TGTGCCAGCATTGGAGACAGGAGCTCCTACAATGAGCAGTTCTTC
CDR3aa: CASIGDRSSYNEQFF

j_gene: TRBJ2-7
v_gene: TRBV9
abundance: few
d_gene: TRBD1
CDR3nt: TGTGCCAGCAGCGTAGATCCGGGACAGGGTTCCTACGAGCAGTACTTC
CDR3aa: CASSVDPGQGSYEQYF

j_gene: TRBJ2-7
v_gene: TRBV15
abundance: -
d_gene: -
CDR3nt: TGTGCCACCAGCAGAGATGTCGAGGACGAGCAGTACTTC
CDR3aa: CATSRDVEDEQYF

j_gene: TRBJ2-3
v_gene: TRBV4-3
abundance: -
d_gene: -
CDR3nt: TGCGCCAGCAGCCCCGGACAGAGCACAGATACGCAGTATTTT
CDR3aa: CASSPGQSTDTQYF

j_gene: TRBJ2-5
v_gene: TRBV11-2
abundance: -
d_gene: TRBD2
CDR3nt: TGTGCCAGCAGCAGGGGGACTAGCGGGGTGTGGGAGACCCAGTACTTC
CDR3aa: CASSRGTSGVWETQYF

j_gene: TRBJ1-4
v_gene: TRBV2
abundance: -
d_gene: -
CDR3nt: TGTGCCAGCAGACCCGGACGGTTTGCAACTAATGAAAAACTGTTTTTT
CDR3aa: CASRPGRFATNEKLFF

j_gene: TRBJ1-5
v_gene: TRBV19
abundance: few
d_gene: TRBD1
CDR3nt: TGTGCCAGTAGTAGTGGACAGGGAGGCAATCAGCCCCAGCATTTT
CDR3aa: CASSSGQGGNQPQHF

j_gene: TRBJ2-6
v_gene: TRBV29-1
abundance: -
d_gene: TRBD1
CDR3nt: TGCAGCGTGGGACAGGGTACCCTTGGGGCCAACGTCCTGACTTTC
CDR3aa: CSVGQGTLGANVLTF

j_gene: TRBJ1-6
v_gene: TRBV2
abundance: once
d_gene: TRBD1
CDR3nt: TGTGCCAGCAGACCCCCGACAGGGGCATATAATTCACCCCTCCACTTT
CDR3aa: CASRPPTGAYNSPLHF

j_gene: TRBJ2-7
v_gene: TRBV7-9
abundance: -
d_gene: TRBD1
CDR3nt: TGTGCCAGCAGCTTGCGCTTGGACAGGGGGTCGTACGAGCAGTACTTC
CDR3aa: CASSLRLDRGSYEQYF

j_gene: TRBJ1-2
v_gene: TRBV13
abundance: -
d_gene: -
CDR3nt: TGTGCCAGCAGCCGCCAAGGGATAGCTAACTATGGCTACACCTTC
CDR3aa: CASSRQGIANYGYTF

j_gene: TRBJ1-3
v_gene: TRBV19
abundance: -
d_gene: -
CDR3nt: TGTGCCAGTAGTCCAGGGTTTGGAAACACCATATATTTT
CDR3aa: CASSPGFGNTIYF

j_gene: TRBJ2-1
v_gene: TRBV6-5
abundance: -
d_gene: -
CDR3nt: TGTGCCAGCAGTTACTCATCGGGGGCCGTTTACAATGAGCAGTTCTTC
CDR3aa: CASSYSSGAVYNEQFF

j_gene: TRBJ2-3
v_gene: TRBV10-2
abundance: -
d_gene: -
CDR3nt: TGCGCCAGCAGTGAGGTCGGGGGGCTCTGGACAGATACGCAGTATTTT
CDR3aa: CASSEVGGLWTDTQYF

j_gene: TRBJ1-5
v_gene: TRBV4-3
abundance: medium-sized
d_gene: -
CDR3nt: TGCGCCAGCAGCCAAGACCGGGTAAATCAGCCCCAGCATTTT
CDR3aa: CASSQDRVNQPQHF

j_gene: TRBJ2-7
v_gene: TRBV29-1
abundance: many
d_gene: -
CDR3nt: TGCAGCGTTGGAGGGGAGCATCTCGAGCAGTACTTC
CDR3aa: CSVGGEHLEQYF

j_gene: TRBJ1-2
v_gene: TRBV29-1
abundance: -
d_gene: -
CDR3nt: TGCAGCGTTTTCGGACAAGGCTATGGCTACACCTTC
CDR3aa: CSVFGQGYGYTF

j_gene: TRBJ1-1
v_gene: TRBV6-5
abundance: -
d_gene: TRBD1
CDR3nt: TGTGCCAGCAGTACGTCCGGGACAGGGGGTACTGAAGCTTTCTTT
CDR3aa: CASSTSGTGGTEAFF

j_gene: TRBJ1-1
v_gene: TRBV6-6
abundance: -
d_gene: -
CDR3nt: TGTGCCAGCACCATGGAGTTCAACACTGAAGCTTTCTTT
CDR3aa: CASTMEFNTEAFF

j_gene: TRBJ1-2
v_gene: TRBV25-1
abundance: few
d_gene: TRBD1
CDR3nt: TGTGCCAGCAGTGAGGGAAGGGGGCGCCTTGGTGGCTACACCTTC
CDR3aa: CASSEGRGRLGGYTF

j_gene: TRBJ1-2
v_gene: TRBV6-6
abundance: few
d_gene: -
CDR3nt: TGTGCCAGCAGTTGGGGCAGGGACTATGGCTACACCTTC
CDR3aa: CASSWGRDYGYTF

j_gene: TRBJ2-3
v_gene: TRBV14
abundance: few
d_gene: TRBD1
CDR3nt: TGTGCCAGCAGCGCCGGGACAGGGAAGACAGATACGCAGTATTTT
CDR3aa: CASSAGTGKTDTQYF

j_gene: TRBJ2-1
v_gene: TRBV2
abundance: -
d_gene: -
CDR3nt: TGTGCCGGCACCCAGAGGTACAATGAGCAGTTCTTC
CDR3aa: CAGTQRYNEQFF

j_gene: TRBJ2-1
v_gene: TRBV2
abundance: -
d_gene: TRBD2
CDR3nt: TGTGCCAGCACTCTAGCGGGGGGCTACAATGAGCAGTTCTTC
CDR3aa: CASTLAGGYNEQFF

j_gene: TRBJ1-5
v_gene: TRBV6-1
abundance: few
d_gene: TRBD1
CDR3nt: TGTGCCAGCAGTGTTACAGGGGATAGCAATCAGCCCCAGCATTTT
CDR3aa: CASSVTGDSNQPQHF

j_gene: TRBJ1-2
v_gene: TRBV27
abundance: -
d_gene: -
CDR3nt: TGTGCCAGCAGTTCATGGGGGCGATGGGACTATGGCTACACCTTC
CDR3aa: CASSSWGRWDYGYTF

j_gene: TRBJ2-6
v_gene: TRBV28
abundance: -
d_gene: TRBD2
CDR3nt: TGTGCCAGCAGTTTGTCGGGGAGGGTTGGGGCCAACGTCCTGACTTTC
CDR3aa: CASSLSGRVGANVLTF

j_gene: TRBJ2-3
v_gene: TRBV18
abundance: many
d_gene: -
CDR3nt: TGTGCCAGCTCACCGGAGAATACGCAGTATTTT
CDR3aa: CASSPENTQYF

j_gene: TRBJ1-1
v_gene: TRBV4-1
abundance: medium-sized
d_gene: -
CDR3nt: TGCGCCAGCAGCCAAGTCGGGTTGGGCACTGAAGCTTTCTTT
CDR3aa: CASSQVGLGTEAFF